The rows below give T cell receptor beta chains drawn from one sample of a study of T cells in localized non-small cell lung cancer. The data were produced by immunoSEQ multiplex PCR, yet TCRdb's version contains in-frame clones alone and is incomplete. The table has approximately 89,000 clones, around 80% seen once. The source material was PBMCs, sampled before any cancer treatment. Every receptor here comes from a man between 40 and 70 years old with stage II squamous cell lung carcinoma. CDR3s include the opening cysteine and the closing phenylalanine or tryptophan.

v_gene	CDR3aa
TRBV6-1	CASSSGGENTEAFF
TRBV4-2	CASSHAPFGGDYNEQFF
TRBV4-1	CASSHPTSHNQPQHF
TRBV30	CAWEGGDDNEQFF
TRBV7-2	CASSTPQALNTEAFF
TRBV7-2	CASSSVRAADTQYF
TRBV6-1	CASSEGYRVQETQYF
TRBV15	CATSRTGPTYEQYF
TRBV7-3	CASSLRGGEQYF
TRBV7-9	CASSAGTGRLYGYTF
TRBV5-5	CASSLEWATEAFF
TRBV18	CASSPQGSETQYF
TRBV27	CASSSPGQGYTF
TRBV29-1	CSVVSQLNTEAFF
TRBV5-1	CASSPDLDRYYGYTF
TRBV9	CASSQPFSPLHF
TRBV28	CASSTTGDGGNTIYF
TRBV19	CASSAAGIVNEQFF
TRBV30	CAWSGGINQPQHF
TRBV2	CASSDRQGNYNEQFF
TRBV25-1	CASGENVIYNEQFF
TRBV5-6	CASSLTGDDWTLHF
TRBV7-9	CASSLTSGRSYNEQFF
TRBV7-2	CASSTGTTIYEQYF
TRBV28	CASTRGADVETQYF
TRBV2	CASYRDNHQETQYF
TRBV10-3	CAIRKGRIGTPGGGYTF
TRBV5-1	CASSPLGGGNTEAFF
TRBV2	CASSERRGNQPQHF
TRBV7-2	CASSLSYEQYF
TRBV4-1	CASSQRPSPPRGEQYF
TRBV5-1	CASSLRTGGFSYEQYF
TRBV7-2	CASSLWGQNTEAFF
TRBV9	CASSAWDVAQGSPLHF
TRBV11-2	CASSLYQWGSYEQYF
TRBV7-3	CASSSWTNSYNEQFF
TRBV18	CASSPGGGTDTQYF
TRBV15	CATSSRLNNSPLHF
TRBV13	CASSHLDGTDTQYF
TRBV29-1	CSVSPEGTGELFF
TRBV5-1	CASSRTGGAVGELFF
TRBV11-2	CASSLGVGNYQPQHF
TRBV25-1	CASSEYRVGYRAFF
TRBV20-1	CSAPRGYEQYF
TRBV2	CASRNQGTYEQYF
TRBV7-3	CASSLGSGGATYEQYF
TRBV5-4	CASSLGRGGRVRETQYF
TRBV28	CASSPGQDYGYTF
TRBV2	CASSEGQGARRTQYF
TRBV5-1	CASSSGQPQETQYF
TRBV7-2	CASSSPFSTGSYEQYF
TRBV7-9	CATYLAEETQYF
TRBV5-6	CASSAGTTSTDTQYF
TRBV7-6	CASSLGVPYEQYF
TRBV11-3	CASSPGTATGAQYF